Reported below is one T cell receptor (beta chain). Its matching antigen is unknown. This specimen comes from a study of naive and memory T cell subsets. Overnight CMV lysate stimulation of fresh PBMCs defined donor CMV status by CD4+ IFNgamma. Study-wide results and limits: Over 95% of naive TCR sequences appeared only once, unlike memory subsets. In CD4 and CD8 cells, diversity dropped from naive through EMRA. Naive and memory subsets had different power law exponents for TCR abundance.

Two oligonucleotides, mixed equimolar, formed the beta constant-region primer covering TRBC1 and TRBC2. Nested alpha and beta constant-region primers with the SP2 primer drove four PCR rounds on ligated cDNA. MiXCR was run by TCRdb on the UMI-ligation and nested PCR reads, yielding one entry per CDR3 protein. Of 130,000 or so distinct CDR3 sequences in the sample, roughly 36% were seen once. The germline V gene encodes CDR1 MNHEY and CDR2 SVGAGI. V gave up 6 bases and J gave up 7 bases; unmatched junction bases: 12. The length of the CDR3 is 15 residues. Specimen: central memory CD4+ T cells from blood. The chain links TRBV6-5 to TRBJ2-7; 10 nucleotides align to TRBD1. The clonotype originates from a human donor in good health. CDR3 in DNA: TGTGCCAGCAGACGGGGACAGGGGCTGGGAAGGGAGCAGTACTTC. Its protein product is CASRRGQGLGREQYF.